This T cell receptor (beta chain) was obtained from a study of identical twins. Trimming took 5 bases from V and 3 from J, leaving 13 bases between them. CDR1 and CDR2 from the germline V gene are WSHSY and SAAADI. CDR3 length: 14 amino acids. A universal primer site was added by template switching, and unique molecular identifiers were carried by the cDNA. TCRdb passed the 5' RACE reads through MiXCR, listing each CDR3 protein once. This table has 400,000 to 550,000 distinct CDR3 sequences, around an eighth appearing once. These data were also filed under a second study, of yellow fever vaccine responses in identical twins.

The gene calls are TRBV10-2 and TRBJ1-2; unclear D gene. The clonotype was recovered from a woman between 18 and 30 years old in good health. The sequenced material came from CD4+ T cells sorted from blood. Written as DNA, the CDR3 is TGCGCCAGCAGTCGAAGCTGGCGGGACTATGGCTACACCTTC. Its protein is CASSRSWRDYGYTF.